These T cell receptor beta chains were read from a single sample in a study of blood T cell repertoires in COVID-19. Method: immunoSEQ multiplex PCR; TCRdb's copy keeps in-frame clones and lacks some. The table lists about 130,000 clones, around 80% of them singletons. The sample taken for sequencing was peripheral blood. These receptors originate from a human donor in a cohort sampled during active COVID-19. The CDR3 runs from the conserved cysteine through the conserved F or W. The D gene is left open where the match is weak. Clone sizes are given selectively: once, few, many, or a class where the clone is expanded.

.	TRBV6-5	TRBJ1-6	.	TGTGCCAGCAGACTCGAGGGATTGGCAGATTCACCCCTCCACTTT	CASRLEGLADSPLHF
.	TRBV7-9	TRBJ2-7	few	TGTGCCAGCAGCCCAAACGCCATCTCGGGCGAGCAGTACTTC	CASSPNAISGEQYF
.	TRBV19	TRBJ1-5	few	TGTGCCAGTAGTATGCCCAGGGGAGCGGTTCAGCCCCAGCATTTT	CASSMPRGAVQPQHF
.	TRBV10-2	TRBJ1-5	.	TGCGCCAGCAGTGATTTGGAGCCCAATCAGCCCCAGCATTTT	CASSDLEPNQPQHF
.	TRBV19	TRBJ1-5	.	TGTGCCAGTAGGGGGACATCAGGCAATCAGCCCCAGCATTTT	CASRGTSGNQPQHF
.	TRBV7-9	TRBJ2-7	.	TGTGCCAGCAGCTTAGTGTCTTCCTACGAGCAGTACTTC	CASSLVSSYEQYF
TRBD1	TRBV6-5	TRBJ1-4	many	TGTGCCAGCAGTTACGGACAGGAGGGTGAAAAACTGTTTTTT	CASSYGQEGEKLFF
.	TRBV15	TRBJ1-2	few	TGTGCCACCAGCAGAGAGGTCGGCTATGGCTACACCTTC	CATSREVGYGYTF
.	TRBV6-5	TRBJ2-7	.	TGTGCCAGCAGTTACGATACTGATTACTACGAGCAGTACTTC	CASSYDTDYYEQYF
.	TRBV5-6	TRBJ1-6	.	TGTGCCAGCAGCCCTGGGAGGGACCCCAGTAATTCACCCCTCCACTTT	CASSPGRDPSNSPLHF
.	TRBV30	TRBJ1-1	.	TGTGCCTGGAGTATTTCCACTGGGCCTGAAGCTTTCTTT	CAWSISTGPEAFF
.	TRBV12-3/TRBV12-4	TRBJ1-5	.	TGTGCCAGCAGTTTAATGAGAAACCAGCCCCAGCATTTT	CASSLMRNQPQHF
.	TRBV10-3	TRBJ2-2	few	TGTGCCATCCCCCCTTCGCGTTTT	CAIPPSRF
.	TRBV7-9	TRBJ1-1	few	TGTGCCAGCAGCTTCTCGGCAGAGGCCAGCAAAGCTTTCTTT	CASSFSAEASKAFF
.	TRBV6-5	TRBJ1-2	.	TGTGCCAGCAGTTACTCGAAGCCGGACACCTATGGCTACACCTTC	CASSYSKPDTYGYTF
TRBD2	TRBV29-1	TRBJ2-2	.	TGCAGCGTTGAAACGACTAGCGGGGTCACCGGGGAGCTGTTTTTT	CSVETTSGVTGELFF
.	TRBV28	TRBJ2-6	.	TGTGCCAGCAGCCCACACCGCTCTGGGGCCAACGTCCTGACTTTC	CASSPHRSGANVLTF
.	TRBV29-1	TRBJ2-7	.	TGCAGCGTTGAAGGGTCGGGCTACGAGCAGTACTTC	CSVEGSGYEQYF
.	TRBV21-1	TRBJ2-5	medium-sized	TGTGCCAGCAGCAATACCGGGAATCGGGACAGGGGGGGCGAGACCCAGTACTTC	CASSNTGNRDRGGETQYF
.	TRBV6-5	TRBJ1-1	.	TGTGCCAGCAGTTCTCAGCCGTCTGGAGACACTGAAGCTTTCTTT	CASSSQPSGDTEAFF
TRBD2	TRBV24-1	TRBJ2-5	.	TGTGCCACCAGTGATAGCGGACTAGCGGGGACCCAGTACTTC	CATSDSGLAGTQYF
.	TRBV5-4	TRBJ2-7	.	TGTGCCAGCAGCCGAGGCATAGGTCTTTCCTCCTACGAGCAGTACTTC	CASSRGIGLSSYEQYF